This T cell receptor beta chain stems from a study of metastatic and nonmetastatic thyroid tumors. For the study at large: Peripheral blood and tumor or nodule samples from malignant and benign thyroid patients were compared. Study findings and constraints: Relative to benign nodules, malignant thyroid tumors were reportedly characterized by significantly elevated TCR beta diversity in blood and tumor.

This clone appeared many times. Its antigen is undetermined. CDR3 size: 17 residues. The V end was cut by 2 bases, the J end by 0 bases, with 14 bases between. Germline values: CDR1 SGHDN, CDR2 FVKESK. TCRdb redid the clone calls on the PCR reads using MiXCR. The repertoire holds roughly 40,000 clones, with roughly 17% as singletons. Until they underwent thyroid surgery, no patient had received any treatment. This TCR was recovered from a female donor with papillary thyroid cancer or a benign thyroid nodule (not recorded which). Some clones in this sample may be carry-over from other donors' samples. The specimen was tumor tissue. J is TRBJ2-1 and V is TRBV14, with D hard to call. DNA of the CDR3: TGTGCCAGCAGCCAACGTAAATTTAGATACTCCTACAATGAGCAGTTCTTC. Translation: CASSQRKFRYSYNEQFF.